This T cell receptor (beta chain) emerged from a study of CD8+ T cells in alopecia areata. Study details: Oral tofacitinib (5 to 10 mg twice daily) was administered to treated patients.

This clone was counted once. Its antigen is as yet unknown. Regarding treatment: oral pan-JAK inhibitor, 5-10 mg twice daily. Obtained from alopecia areata patients were lesional scalp punch biopsies along with peripheral blood. Isolation of CD4+ and CD8+ T cells from PBMCs was achieved by sorting. After isolation, RNA underwent reverse transcription to generate cDNA as the sequencing template. Here immunoSEQ multiplex PCR was the method, and the copy in TCRdb shows in-frame clones only, minus some. This sample has around 300,000 clones; 60% occur once, and the top ten carry roughly 0.93%. Germline CDR1 is LNHNV and CDR2 is YYDKDF (reference sequence). V gave up 1 base and J gave up 0 bases, with 19 bases separating them. The CDR3 covers 18 residues. Findings and caveats of the study: Whereas mice showed it more clearly, TCR sharing across patients was murkier, possibly because of HLA.

The chain combines TRBV15 with TRBJ2-7; tentatively, D is TRBD1 or TRBD2 (5 bases each). Sequencing used CD4+ T cells sorted from blood, obtained at roughly week 53, from a patient treated with tofacitinib. The receptor was derived from a human donor with alopecia areata. The CDR3, as DNA: TGTGCCACCAGCAGAGGAGGGACCAGGAGGCTTAGCTCCTACGAGCAGTACTTC. This encodes CATSRGGTRRLSSYEQYF. Together with reference TRBV15 and TRBJ2-7, the CDR3 gives the full variable domain: DAMVIQNPRYQVTQFGKPVTLSCSQTLNHNVMYWYQQKSSQAPKLLFHYYDKDFNNEADTPDNFQSRRPNTSFCFLDIRSPGLGDTAMYLCATSRGGTRRLSSYEQYFGPGTRLTVT.